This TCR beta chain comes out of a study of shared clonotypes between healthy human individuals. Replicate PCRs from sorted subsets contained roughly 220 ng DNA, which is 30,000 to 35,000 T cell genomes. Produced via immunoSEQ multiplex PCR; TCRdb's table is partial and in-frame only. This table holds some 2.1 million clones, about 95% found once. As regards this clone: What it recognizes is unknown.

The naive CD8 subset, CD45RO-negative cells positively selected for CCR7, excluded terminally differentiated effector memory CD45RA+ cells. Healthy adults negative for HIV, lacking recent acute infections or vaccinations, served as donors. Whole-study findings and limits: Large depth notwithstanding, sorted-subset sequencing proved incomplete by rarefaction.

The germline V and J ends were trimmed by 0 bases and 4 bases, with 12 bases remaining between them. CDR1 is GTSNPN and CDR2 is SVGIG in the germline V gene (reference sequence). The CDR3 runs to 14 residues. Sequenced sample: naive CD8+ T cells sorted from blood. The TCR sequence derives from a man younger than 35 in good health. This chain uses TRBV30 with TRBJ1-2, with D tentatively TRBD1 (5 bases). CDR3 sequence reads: CAWSVEGNGYGYTF. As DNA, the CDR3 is TGTGCCTGGAGTGTTGAGGGGAATGGCTATGGCTACACCTTC. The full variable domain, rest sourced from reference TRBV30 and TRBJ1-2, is SQTIHQWPATLVQPVGSPLSLECTVEGTSNPNLYWYRQAAGRGLQLLFYSVGIGQISSEVPQNLSASRPQDRQFILSSKKLLLSDSGFYLCAWSVEGNGYGYTFGSGTRLTVV.